This section outlines one T cell receptor beta chain sequence together with its context. Germline CDR1 and CDR2: SEHNR and FQNEAQ (reference sequence). With 0 bases removed from V and 2 bases from J, the gap between germline ends came to 7 bases. The CDR3 loop spans 14 amino acids. These data are taken from a study of blood T cell repertoires in COVID-19. Across the study: The United States, Italy and Spain supplied acute and convalescent COVID-19 samples. The cDNA or gDNA used as material had been derived from T cells, B-cell-depleted T cells, or PBMCs.

In the original workflow: The authors estimated nucleated cell counts from reference gene primer amplification. Clones were read by immunoSEQ multiplex PCR, and TCRdb kept only the in-frame ones, dropping some. That table furnishes V, J and clone size, whereas the DNA furnished D and trimming. The profile shows about 23,000 clones, 88% of them singletons. The receptor's source is an older man in a cohort sampled during active COVID-19. The chain uses TRBV7-9 and TRBJ1-1; D is undetermined. Sequencing was carried out using peripheral blood. The CDR3 region has the DNA TGTGCCAGCAGCTTAGCACCAACTAACACTGAAGCTTTCTTT. Amino acid sequence: CASSLAPTNTEAFF.